Below are 4 T cell receptor beta chains sequenced from a single sample in a study of blood T cell repertoires in COVID-19. Sequencing was performed with immunoSEQ multiplex PCR; in TCRdb, only in-frame clones are kept and a portion is missing. Of around 66,000 clones listed, more than 75% were seen once; the top ten hold approximately 7%. Sequences were obtained from peripheral blood. The source of these receptors is a man between 60 and 75 years old with acute or convalescent COVID-19.

The chain uses TRBV3-1 (or the pseudogene TRBV3-2) and TRBJ1-2; TRBD1 aligns across 8 bases. CDR3 length: 15 residues. The J segment lost 4 bases and the V segment lost 4 bases, leaving 8 bases of the junction unmatched. CDR1 is LGHDT, CDR2 YNNKEL, per germline (reference sequence). CDR3 in amino acids: CASSLTDRGGYGYTF. The CDR3 DNA reads TGTGCCAGCAGCCTCACCGACAGGGGAGGCTATGGCTACACCTTC.

The rearrangement links TRBV6-2 or TRBV6-3 to TRBJ2-2; D uncertain. This CDR3 comprises 15 residues. Germline V gene lookup returns CDR1 MNHEY and CDR2 SVGEGT. With 2 bases removed from V and 3 bases from J, the gap between germline ends came to 10 bases. CDR3 loop: CASSYVVSDTGELFF. The CDR3, as DNA: TGTGCCAGCAGTTACGTCGTATCGGACACCGGGGAGCTGTTTTTT.

The rearrangement links TRBV5-5 to TRBJ2-3, with 8 bases that match TRBD1. This CDR3 has 15 residues. Germline-derived CDR1 and CDR2 are SGHKS and YYEKEE (reference sequence). The junction had 4 bases not matched to a gene; V was cut back by 4 bases and J by 0 bases. The CDR3 loop is CASSPGDRSTDTQYF. CDR3 coding DNA: TGTGCCAGCAGCCCGGGGGACAGGAGCACAGATACGCAGTATTTT.

This sequence joins TRBV7-2 and TRBJ1-2, with 10 bases that match TRBD1. With V trimmed by 0 bases and J by 8 bases, 9 bases remained unmatched. Germline CDR1 reads SGHTA; CDR2 reads FQGNSA. The CDR3 is 16 amino acids. The CDR3 reads CASSLAPGQGGTGYTF. As DNA, the CDR3 is TGTGCCAGCAGCTTAGCCCCCGGACAGGGGGGAACAGGCTACACCTTC.